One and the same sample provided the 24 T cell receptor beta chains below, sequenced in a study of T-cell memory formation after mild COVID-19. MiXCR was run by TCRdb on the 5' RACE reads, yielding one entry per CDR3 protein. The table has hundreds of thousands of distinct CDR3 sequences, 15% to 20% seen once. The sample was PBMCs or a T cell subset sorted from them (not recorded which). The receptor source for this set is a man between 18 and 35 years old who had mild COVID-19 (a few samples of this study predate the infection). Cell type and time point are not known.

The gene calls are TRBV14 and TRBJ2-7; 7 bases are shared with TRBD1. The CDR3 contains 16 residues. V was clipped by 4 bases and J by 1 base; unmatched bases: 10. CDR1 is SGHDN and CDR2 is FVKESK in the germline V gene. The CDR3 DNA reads TGTGCCAGCAGCCTCATTGGGGGACAGAGGTCCTACGAGCAGTACTTC. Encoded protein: CASSLIGGQRSYEQYF.

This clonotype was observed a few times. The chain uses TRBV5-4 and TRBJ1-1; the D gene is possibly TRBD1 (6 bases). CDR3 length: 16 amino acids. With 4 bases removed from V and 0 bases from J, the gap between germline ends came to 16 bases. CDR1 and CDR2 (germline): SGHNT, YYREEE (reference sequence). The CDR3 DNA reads TGTGCCAGCAGCCCTGGGGGGGCCGCGATGAACACTGAAGCTTTCTTT. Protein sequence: CASSPGGAAMNTEAFF. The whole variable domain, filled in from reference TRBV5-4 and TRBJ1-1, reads ETGVTQSPTHLIKTRGQQVTLRCSSQSGHNTVSWYQQALGQGPQFIFQYYREEENGRGNFPPRFSGLQFPNYSSELNVNALELDDSALYLCASSPGGAAMNTEAFFGQGTRLTVV.

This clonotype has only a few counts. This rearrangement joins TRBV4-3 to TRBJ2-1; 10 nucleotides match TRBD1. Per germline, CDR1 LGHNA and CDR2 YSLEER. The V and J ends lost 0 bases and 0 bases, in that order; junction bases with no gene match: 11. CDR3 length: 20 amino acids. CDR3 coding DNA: TGCGCCAGCAGCCAAGAATACCGGGACAGGGGTCCAAGCTCCTACAATGAGCAGTTCTTC. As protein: CASSQEYRDRGPSSYNEQFF.

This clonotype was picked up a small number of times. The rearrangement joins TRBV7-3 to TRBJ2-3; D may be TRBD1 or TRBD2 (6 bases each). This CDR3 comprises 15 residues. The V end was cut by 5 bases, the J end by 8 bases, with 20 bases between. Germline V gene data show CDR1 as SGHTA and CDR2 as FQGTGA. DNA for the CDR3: TGTGCCAGCAGCCCCTCTTCGGGGGCGGATGGTACGCAGTATTTT. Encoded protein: CASSPSSGADGTQYF.

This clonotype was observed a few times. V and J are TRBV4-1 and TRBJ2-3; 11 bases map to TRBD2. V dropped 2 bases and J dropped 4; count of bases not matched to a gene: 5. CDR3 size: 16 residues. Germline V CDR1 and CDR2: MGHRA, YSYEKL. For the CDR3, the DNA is TGCGCCAGCAGCCAAAGCTTAGCGGGGGGGCCAGATACGCAGTATTTT. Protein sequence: CASSQSLAGGPDTQYF.

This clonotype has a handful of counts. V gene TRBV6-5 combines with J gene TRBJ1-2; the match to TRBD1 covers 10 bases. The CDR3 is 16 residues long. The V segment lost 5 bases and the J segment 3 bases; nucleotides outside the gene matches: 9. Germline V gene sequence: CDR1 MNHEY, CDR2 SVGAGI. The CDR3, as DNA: TGTGCCAGCAGTCCCCTGACAGGGGGCGAGGACTATGGCTACACCTTC. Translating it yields CASSPLTGGEDYGYTF.

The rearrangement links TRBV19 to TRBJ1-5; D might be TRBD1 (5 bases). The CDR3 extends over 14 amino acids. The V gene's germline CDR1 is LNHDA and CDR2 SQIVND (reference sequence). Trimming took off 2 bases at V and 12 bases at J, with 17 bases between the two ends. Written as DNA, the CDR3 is TGTGCCAGTAGTATAACGGGTGGGGCAGGGAACCAGCATTTT. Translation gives CASSITGGAGNQHF.

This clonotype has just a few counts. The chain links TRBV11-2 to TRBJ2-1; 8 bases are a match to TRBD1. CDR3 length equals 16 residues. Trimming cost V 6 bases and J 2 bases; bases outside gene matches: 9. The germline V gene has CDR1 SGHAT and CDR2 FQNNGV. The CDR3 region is CASRRRIQGAYNEQFF. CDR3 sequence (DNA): TGTGCCAGCAGGAGGAGAATACAGGGGGCCTACAATGAGCAGTTCTTC.

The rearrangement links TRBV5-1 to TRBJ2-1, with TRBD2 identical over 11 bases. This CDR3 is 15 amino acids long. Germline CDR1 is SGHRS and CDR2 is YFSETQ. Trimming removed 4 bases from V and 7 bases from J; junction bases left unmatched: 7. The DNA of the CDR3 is TGCGCCAGCAGCCTGACTAGCGGGGAGTGGAATGAGCAGTTCTTC. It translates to CASSLTSGEWNEQFF.

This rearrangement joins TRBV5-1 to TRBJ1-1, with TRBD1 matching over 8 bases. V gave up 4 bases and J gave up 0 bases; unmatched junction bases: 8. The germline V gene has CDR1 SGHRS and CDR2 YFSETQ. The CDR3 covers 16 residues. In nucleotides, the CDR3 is TGCGCCAGCAGCCTGACAGGGGCGAGAATGAACACTGAAGCTTTCTTT. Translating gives CASSLTGARMNTEAFF. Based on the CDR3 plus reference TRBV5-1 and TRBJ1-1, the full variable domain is KAGVTQTPRYLIKTRGQQVTLSCSPISGHRSVSWYQQTPGQGLQFLFEYFSETQRNKGNFPGRFSGRQFSNSRSEMNVSTLELGDSALYLCASSLTGARMNTEAFFGQGTRLTVV.

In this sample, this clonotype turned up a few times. The CDR3 reads CASSPQGASEKLFF. CDR3 coding DNA: TGTGCCAGCAGCCCGCAGGGGGCTTCTGAAAAACTGTTTTTT. The chain carries TRBV6-1 and TRBJ1-4; TRBD1 aligns across 8 bases. Germline V gene data show CDR1 as MNHNS and CDR2 as SASEGT. The CDR3 contains 14 residues. Germline trimming cut 6 bases from V and 7 bases from J; bases unmatched to any gene: 7.

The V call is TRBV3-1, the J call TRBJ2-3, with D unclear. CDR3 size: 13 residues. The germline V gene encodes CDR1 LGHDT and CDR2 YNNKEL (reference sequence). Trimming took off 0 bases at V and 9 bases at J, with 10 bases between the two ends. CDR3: CASSQDAARTQYF. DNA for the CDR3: TGTGCCAGCAGCCAAGATGCAGCCCGGACGCAGTATTTT.

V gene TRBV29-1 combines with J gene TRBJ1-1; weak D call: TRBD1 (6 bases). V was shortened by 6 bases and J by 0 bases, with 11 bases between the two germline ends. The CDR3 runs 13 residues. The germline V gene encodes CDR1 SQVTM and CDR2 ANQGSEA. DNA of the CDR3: TGCAGCGTCAACAGGGAACTGAACACTGAAGCTTTCTTT. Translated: CSVNRELNTEAFF.

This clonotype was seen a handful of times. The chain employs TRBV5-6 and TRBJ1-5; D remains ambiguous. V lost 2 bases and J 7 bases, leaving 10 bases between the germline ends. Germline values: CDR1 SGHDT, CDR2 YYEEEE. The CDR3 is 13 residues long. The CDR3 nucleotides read TGTGCCAGCAGCTTAGCGGGTTTACAGCCCCAGCATTTT. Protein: CASSLAGLQPQHF.

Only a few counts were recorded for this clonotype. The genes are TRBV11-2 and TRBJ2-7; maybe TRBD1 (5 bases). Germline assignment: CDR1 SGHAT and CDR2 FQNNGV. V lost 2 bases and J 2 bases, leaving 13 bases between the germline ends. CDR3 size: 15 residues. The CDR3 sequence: CASSLSVGETYEQYF. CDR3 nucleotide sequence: TGTGCCAGCAGCTTATCAGTAGGGGAAACCTACGAGCAGTACTTC.

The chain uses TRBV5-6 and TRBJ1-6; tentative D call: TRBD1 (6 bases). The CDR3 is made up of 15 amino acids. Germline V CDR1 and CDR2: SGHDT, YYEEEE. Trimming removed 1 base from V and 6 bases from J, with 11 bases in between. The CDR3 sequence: CASSLRGGSNSPLHF. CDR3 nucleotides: TGTGCCAGCAGCTTGAGAGGGGGTAGTAATTCACCCCTCCACTTT.

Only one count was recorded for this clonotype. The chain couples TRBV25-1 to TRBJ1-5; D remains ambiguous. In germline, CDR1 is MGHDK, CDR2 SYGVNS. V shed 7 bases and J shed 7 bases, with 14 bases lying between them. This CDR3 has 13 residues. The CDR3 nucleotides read TGTGCCAGCATCTGTCCGGGAGGGCAGCCCCAGCATTTT. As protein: CASICPGGQPQHF.

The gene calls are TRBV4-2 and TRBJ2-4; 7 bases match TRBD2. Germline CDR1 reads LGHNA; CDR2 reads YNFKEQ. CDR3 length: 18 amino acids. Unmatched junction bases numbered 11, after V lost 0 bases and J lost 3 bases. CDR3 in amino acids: CASSQDFLAGVGKNIQYF. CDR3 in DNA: TGTGCCAGCAGCCAAGATTTTTTGGCGGGGGTGGGCAAAAACATTCAGTACTTC.

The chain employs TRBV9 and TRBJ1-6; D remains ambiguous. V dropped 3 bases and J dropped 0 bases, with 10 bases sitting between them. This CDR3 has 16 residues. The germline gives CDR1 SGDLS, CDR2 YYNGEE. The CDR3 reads CASSENPYSYNSPLHF. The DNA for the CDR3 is TGTGCCAGCAGCGAGAACCCTTACTCCTATAATTCACCCCTCCACTTT. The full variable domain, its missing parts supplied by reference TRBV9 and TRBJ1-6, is DSGVTQTPKHLITATGQRVTLRCSPRSGDLSVYWYQQSLDQGLQFLIQYYNGEERAKGNILERFSAQQFPDLHSELNLSSLELGDSALYFCASSENPYSYNSPLHFGNGTRLTVT.

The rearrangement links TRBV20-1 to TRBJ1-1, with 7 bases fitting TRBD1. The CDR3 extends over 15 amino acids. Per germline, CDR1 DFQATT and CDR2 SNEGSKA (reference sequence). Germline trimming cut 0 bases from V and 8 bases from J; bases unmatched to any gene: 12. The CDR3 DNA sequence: TGCAGTGCTAGAGATCACAGGGGAGTGGGGACCGAAGCTTTCTTT. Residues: CSARDHRGVGTEAFF.

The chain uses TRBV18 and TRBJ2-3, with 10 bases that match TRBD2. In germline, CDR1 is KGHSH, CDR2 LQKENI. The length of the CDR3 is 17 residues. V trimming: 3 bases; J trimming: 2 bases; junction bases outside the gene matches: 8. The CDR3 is CASSPAFSGGLTDTQYF. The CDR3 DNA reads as TGTGCCAGCTCACCTGCATTTAGCGGGGGGCTCACAGATACGCAGTATTTT.

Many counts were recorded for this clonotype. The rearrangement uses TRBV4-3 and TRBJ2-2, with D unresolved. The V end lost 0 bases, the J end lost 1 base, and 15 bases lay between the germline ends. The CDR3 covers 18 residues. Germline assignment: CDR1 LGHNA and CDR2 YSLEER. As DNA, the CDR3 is TGCGCCAGCAGCCAAGAAGTCCAGGCCCCTTTGAACACCGGGGAGCTGTTTTTT. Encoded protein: CASSQEVQAPLNTGELFF.

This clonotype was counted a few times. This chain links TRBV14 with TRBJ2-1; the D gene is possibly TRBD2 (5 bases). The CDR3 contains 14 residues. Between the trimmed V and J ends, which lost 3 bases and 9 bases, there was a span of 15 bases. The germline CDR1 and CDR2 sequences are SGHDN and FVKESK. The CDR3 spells CASSQITGDREQFF. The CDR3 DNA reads TGTGCCAGCAGCCAGATAACCGGGGATCGTGAGCAGTTCTTC.

The CDR3 here is CASSKTSGSLGAQYF. The CDR3 region has the DNA TGTGCCAGCAGCAAGACTAGCGGGTCCCTGGGTGCGCAGTATTTT. The rearrangement links TRBV11-2 to TRBJ2-3; 10 bases agree with TRBD2. The V gene end was trimmed by 5 bases and the J gene end by 10 bases; junction bases not matched to a gene: 12. The CDR3 consists of 15 residues. Germline loops: CDR1 SGHAT, CDR2 FQNNGV.